The 3 T cell receptor beta chains in this list originate from one sample, sequenced in a study of Ad26.COV2.S vaccination and SARS-CoV-2 variants. This sample's treatment: approximately 18 received Ad26.COV2.S at low or high dose, single or two shots; 5 received placebo; per-sample allocation not given. At day 63 after the first vaccine or placebo injection, samples were drawn. TCRdb keeps only in-frame clones here, not all; method: immunoSEQ multiplex PCR. The sample consists of around 310,000 clones, 75% to 90% of them appearing once. Here the sequenced sample was peripheral blood, taken in a trial of Ad26.COV2.S vaccine versus placebo. The receptor set was obtained from a person aged 18 to 59 who received the Ad26.COV2.S COVID-19 vaccine or a placebo.

The chain links TRBV7-2 to TRBJ2-3, with TRBD1 matching over 7 bases. Losses at the gene ends were 5 bases for V and 0 bases for J; bases not matched to a gene: 11. The V gene's germline CDR1 is SGHTA and CDR2 FQGNSA. CDR3 length: 17 residues. The CDR3 DNA is TGTGCCAGCAGCCCACTCCCCAGGGGGTCTAGCACAGATACGCAGTATTTT. Its translation: CASSPLPRGSSTDTQYF.

The rearrangement uses TRBV27 and TRBJ1-1, with 8 bases identical to TRBD1. After removal of 5 bases from V and 8 bases from J, the junction contained 10 bases not matched to a gene. The germline CDR1 and CDR2 sequences are MNHEY and SMNVEV (reference sequence). The CDR3 loop spans 14 amino acids. CDR3 sequence reads: CASSRGTGVEEAFF. In nucleotides, the CDR3 is TGTGCCAGCAGTAGAGGGACAGGCGTTGAAGAAGCTTTCTTT.

The gene calls are TRBV7-2 and TRBJ2-5, with 10 bases aligning to TRBD2. With V trimmed by 4 bases and J by 4 bases, 3 bases remained unmatched. The CDR3 covers 14 residues. Germline assignment: CDR1 SGHTA and CDR2 FQGNSA. CDR3: CASSSGTSAETQYF. In DNA form, the CDR3 reads TGTGCCAGCAGCTCCGGGACTAGCGCAGAGACCCAGTACTTC.